This T cell receptor (beta chain) stems from a study of blood T cell repertoires in COVID-19 (dated by TCRdb to 2020 to 2022). In the study overall: Collaborator samples came from the United States, Italy and Spain and covered acute and convalescent phases of COVID-19. The sample metadata nearly always contained a de-identified subject ID, COVID-19 status, age in years and sex. Samples came from the ongoing ImmuneRACE study (first 160 participants) plus 1,254 subjects from 6 global collaborators. Where HLA class I and class II types were available, the types were taken from metadata supplied by the sample provider, not from assay-based typing. The prospective study material was composed of cDNA or gDNA derived from T cells, B-cell-depleted T cells, or PBMCs. The dataset comprised deeply sampled blood TCRbeta repertoires from subjects exposed to, actively infected with, or recovered from COVID-19. A freely available public database, intended as a resource for researchers studying the immune response to SARS-CoV-2, is where the repertoires were released. Summary of the overall study and its limitations: How much clinical and demographic metadata was included differed by source and by participant, and the metadata was provided uncurated.

As for this clone: Its binding antigen is unknown. No base qualities exist here, and no much larger clone lies one base off it.

CDR1 SGDLS and CDR2 YYNGEE were looked up in the germline V gene. The CDR3 measures 15 amino acids from cysteine to phenylalanine. Here the CDR3 DNA is all that survives: 45 bases in frame from base 1. At the junction V is shortened by 3 bases and J by 7 bases; bases outside the gene matches: 11. The immunoSEQ Assay, a bias-controlled multiplex PCR, was used to amplify TCRbeta CDR3 regions from genomic DNA. The paper's processing steps were these. Within the assay, amplification of reference gene primers was used to estimate how many nucleated cells each sample contained. To quantify the absolute abundance of each unique TCRbeta CDR3 rearrangement, sequence reads were collapsed and filtered. For each sample, productive Simpson clonality was calculated by taking the square root of Simpson's diversity index across productive rearrangements. In its TCRdb copy, this immuneACCESS table keeps in-frame sequences only and misses some clones. Where compared with another copy, unresolved V genes explain less than half of these, and the others have no known cause. The V and J calls and clone size were taken over from that table, and D and trimming were inferred from the DNA. The sample table shows hundreds of thousands of clones, and about 90% are seen once. The ten largest make up over 1% of the sample.

Enrolling through a virtual design, the prospective study's participants ranged in age from roughly 18 to 89 years and lived across roughly 24 United States geographic areas. In the prospective study, cohorts were assigned on the basis of participant-reported clinical history obtained from a screening survey and a study questionnaire. For ImmuneRACE Cohort 3, a participant was defined as recovered based on two consecutive negative NP/OP PCR tests, clearance by a healthcare professional, or resolution of symptoms. Mobile phlebotomists in the prospective study collected whole blood, serum and a nasopharyngeal or oropharyngeal swab from every participant. Additional blood draws and questionnaires over a roughly two-month period could optionally be provided by prospective study participants. Before DNA extraction, blood samples from the prospective study were shipped at room temperature or frozen.

Recombination connected TRBV9 to TRBJ1-2, and 8 junction bases match TRBD1. The sample taken for sequencing was PBMCs or T cells enriched from blood (not recorded which). This clonotype was sampled from a man under 40 who had recovered from COVID-19. The CDR3 region has the sequence CASSAQDRAISGYTF. At the DNA level, the sequence is TGTGCCAGCAGCGCCCAGGACAGGGCGATCTCTGGCTACACCTTC.